This is a list of T cell receptor beta chains from one sample in a study of blood T cell repertoires in COVID-19. This table comes from immunoSEQ multiplex PCR, and its TCRdb copy is limited to in-frame clones, with some not included. The sample shows tens of thousands of clones, less than 90% of them seen only once. Material: peripheral blood. All receptors come from a man aged 40-50 years with acute or convalescent COVID-19. Both conserved end residues are part of each CDR3. The D gene is left open where the match is weak. Expanded clones are given a class, and other clones once, few, many or no size at all.

v_call	clone_size	d_call	j_call	cdr3_aa	cdr3_nt
TRBV30	.	TRBD1	TRBJ2-2	CAWGQGATGELFF	TGTGCCTGGGGACAGGGGGCCACCGGGGAGCTGTTTTTT
TRBV25-1	.	.	TRBJ2-7	CASSEGVYEQYF	TGTGCCAGCAGTGAGGGAGTGTACGAGCAGTACTTC
TRBV7-2	.	TRBD1	TRBJ2-5	CASSLTATGGETQYF	TGTGCCAGCAGCCTAACGGCCACAGGGGGAGAGACCCAGTACTTC
TRBV7-2	.	.	TRBJ1-1	CASSLVSGLGNTEAFF	TGTGCCAGCAGCTTAGTTTCGGGGTTGGGGAACACTGAAGCTTTCTTT
TRBV6-5	.	.	TRBJ1-1	CASSRGAQAEAFF	TGTGCCAGCAGTCGGGGGGCGCAGGCTGAAGCTTTCTTT
TRBV4-2	.	TRBD1	TRBJ1-5	CASSLPDGRDRDSFDQPQHF	TGTGCCAGCAGCCTCCCTGATGGGAGGGACAGGGATTCTTTCGATCAGCCCCAGCATTTT
TRBV5-6	.	TRBD1	TRBJ1-1	CASSEDRVLNTEAFF	TGTGCCAGCAGCGAAGACAGGGTTTTGAACACTGAAGCTTTCTTT
TRBV7-2	.	TRBD1	TRBJ1-2	CASSLDPGQPPPHGYTF	TGTGCCAGCAGCTTAGATCCGGGACAGCCTCCACCCCATGGCTACACCTTC
TRBV27	.	.	TRBJ2-5	CASSLAGALETQYF	TGTGCCAGCAGTTTAGCAGGGGCTCTTGAGACCCAGTACTTC
TRBV12-3/TRBV12-4	.	.	TRBJ2-7	CASSLVAYEQYF	TGTGCCAGCAGTTTAGTGGCTTACGAGCAGTACTTC
TRBV6-4	.	.	TRBJ2-3	CASSERGTDTQYF	TGTGCCAGCAGTGAGCGGGGCACAGATACGCAGTATTTT
TRBV5-1	.	.	TRBJ1-1	CASSGQGNTEAFF	TGCGCCAGCAGCGGCCAGGGGAACACTGAAGCTTTCTTT
TRBV10-3	.	.	TRBJ1-6	CAIKGAGYNSPLHF	TGTGCCATCAAAGGGGCAGGATATAATTCACCCCTCCACTTT
TRBV6-2/TRBV6-3	.	TRBD1	TRBJ1-6	CASSLFPGQANSPLHF	TGTGCCAGCAGTTTATTCCCGGGACAGGCTAATTCACCCCTCCACTTT
TRBV6-6	.	.	TRBJ1-5	CASSYAGQGFNQPQHF	TGTGCCAGCAGTTACGCTGGCCAGGGCTTCAATCAGCCCCAGCATTTT
TRBV7-8	few	TRBD1	TRBJ1-2	CASSLQQGAEFGYTF	TGTGCCAGCAGCTTACAACAGGGGGCGGAATTCGGCTACACCTTC
TRBV6-5	once	TRBD2	TRBJ2-1	CASSLAGAPYNEQFF	TGTGCCAGCAGTTTAGCGGGAGCCCCCTACAATGAGCAGTTCTTC
TRBV19	.	TRBD1	TRBJ1-5	CASSMGRGTGHQPQHF	TGTGCCAGTAGTATGGGCCGAGGGACAGGTCATCAGCCCCAGCATTTT
TRBV30	.	TRBD1	TRBJ1-1	CAWNRGDPTEAFF	TGTGCCTGGAACAGGGGAGATCCCACTGAAGCTTTCTTT
TRBV11-2	.	.	TRBJ1-1	CASSQIMEAFF	TGTGCCAGCAGCCAGATTATGGAAGCTTTCTTT
TRBV6-1	.	TRBD1	TRBJ1-1	CASSTPGTVNTEAFF	TGTGCCAGCAGTACTCCCGGGACAGTGAACACTGAAGCTTTCTTT
TRBV6-1	.	.	TRBJ1-1	CASSEGLRNTEAFF	TGTGCCAGCAGCGAGGGACTTAGGAACACTGAAGCTTTCTTT
TRBV27	.	.	TRBJ2-5	CASSPQPGTQETQYF	TGTGCCAGCAGTCCACAACCCGGGACTCAAGAGACCCAGTACTTC
TRBV7-2	.	.	TRBJ1-2	CASSLADRSYGYTF	TGTGCCAGCAGCTTAGCAGACAGGAGCTATGGCTACACCTTC
TRBV3-1/TRBV3-2	.	.	TRBJ1-1	CASSQDRGTEAFF	TGTGCCAGCAGCCAAGATCGGGGAACTGAAGCTTTCTTT
TRBV11-2	once	.	TRBJ2-7	CASSLDRGLNEQYF	TGTGCCAGCAGCTTAGACAGGGGCCTGAACGAGCAGTACTTC
TRBV4-1	few	.	TRBJ1-2	CASSQDTGTNYGYTF	TGCGCCAGCAGCCAAGACACAGGTACTAACTATGGCTACACCTTC
TRBV20-1	.	TRBD1	TRBJ1-5	CSASRSGTGNQPQHF	TGCAGTGCTAGTAGAAGCGGGACAGGGAATCAGCCCCAGCATTTT
TRBV18	.	.	TRBJ1-1	CASSLRPPRTEAFF	TGTGCCAGCTCACTCCGACCCCCGAGGACTGAAGCTTTCTTT
TRBV30	.	.	TRBJ1-2	CAWMFGTSWGLNYGYTF	TGTGCCTGGATGTTCGGGACGTCCTGGGGGCTTAACTATGGCTACACCTTC
TRBV12-3/TRBV12-4	.	.	TRBJ2-1	CASSPDIVQFF	TGTGCCAGCAGTCCAGACATCGTGCAGTTCTTC
TRBV29-1	.	TRBD1	TRBJ2-2	CSVPGQGIGELFF	TGCAGCGTCCCGGGACAGGGTATCGGGGAGCTGTTTTTT
TRBV3-1/TRBV3-2	few	TRBD1	TRBJ1-2	CASSQVGQGNGYTF	TGTGCCAGCAGCCAAGTGGGACAGGGGAATGGCTACACCTTC
TRBV7-2	once	TRBD1	TRBJ2-1	CASSRLTGVVNEQFF	TGTGCCAGCAGCCGTTTGACAGGGGTGGTCAATGAGCAGTTCTTC
TRBV6-1	.	.	TRBJ2-7	CASSERGTLGTGVSREQYF	TGTGCCAGCAGTGAAAGAGGGACCCTTGGGACGGGAGTATCGCGTGAGCAGTACTTC
TRBV15	.	.	TRBJ2-1	CATSRAPAGYEQFF	TGTGCCACCAGCAGAGCGCCGGCGGGTTATGAGCAGTTCTTC
TRBV2	.	.	TRBJ1-5	CARGGGRSNQPQHF	TGTGCCAGGGGGGGAGGGAGAAGCAATCAGCCCCAGCATTTT
TRBV5-8	once	TRBD1	TRBJ1-4	CASSLQGSTTNEKLFF	TGTGCCAGCAGCTTACAGGGGTCAACAACTAATGAAAAACTGTTTTTT
TRBV24-1	.	.	TRBJ1-1	CATSEQGRTEAFF	TGTGCCACCAGTGAGCAGGGGAGAACTGAAGCTTTCTTT
TRBV19	.	.	TRBJ2-5	CASSILGAGAQETQYF	TGTGCCAGTAGTATTTTGGGGGCCGGAGCCCAAGAGACCCAGTACTTC
TRBV6-5	.	.	TRBJ1-3	CASTPRPDSGNTIYF	TGTGCCAGCACCCCGCGGCCGGACTCTGGAAACACCATATATTTT
TRBV3-1/TRBV3-2	.	.	TRBJ1-2	CASSPPLREYGYTF	TGTGCCAGCAGCCCCCCCTTAAGGGAGTATGGCTACACCTTC
TRBV27	.	.	TRBJ1-1	CASRAGGGNTEAFF	TGTGCCAGCAGAGCCGGGGGGGGGAACACTGAAGCTTTCTTT
TRBV6-2/TRBV6-3	.	TRBD2	TRBJ2-3	CASSPGLAFVDTQYF	TGTGCCAGCAGCCCCGGACTAGCTTTTGTAGATACGCAGTATTTT
TRBV9	.	.	TRBJ1-6	CASSDRDTNSPLHF	TGTGCCAGCAGCGACCGGGACACTAATTCACCCCTCCACTTT
TRBV27	.	TRBD1	TRBJ2-7	CASTPGQGYEQYF	TGTGCCAGCACCCCAGGACAGGGCTACGAGCAGTACTTC
TRBV27	.	TRBD1	TRBJ1-1	CASREDRGDEAFF	TGTGCCAGCAGAGAAGACAGGGGGGATGAAGCTTTCTTT
TRBV6-2/TRBV6-3	.	TRBD2	TRBJ2-5	CASSYRGFAGGLVETQYF	TGTGCCAGCAGTTACAGGGGGTTCGCGGGGGGCCTCGTAGAGACCCAGTACTTC
TRBV11-2	once	.	TRBJ2-2	CASSQQTAGGAVTGELFF	TGTGCCAGCAGCCAGCAGACGGCCGGAGGGGCGGTCACCGGGGAGCTGTTTTTT
TRBV30	.	.	TRBJ1-1	CAWGAGGRTEAFF	TGTGCCTGGGGTGCGGGGGGGAGGACTGAAGCTTTCTTT
TRBV9	.	TRBD2	TRBJ2-5	CASSVAWDSGGAGETQYF	TGTGCCAGCAGCGTAGCTTGGGATAGCGGGGGGGCCGGTGAGACCCAGTACTTC
TRBV4-2	once	TRBD2	TRBJ2-3	CASSQDGFTSGGADTQYF	TGTGCCAGCAGCCAAGATGGCTTTACTAGCGGGGGGGCAGATACGCAGTATTTT
TRBV5-4	.	TRBD2	TRBJ2-5	CASSPKGTSGRVETQYF	TGTGCCAGCAGCCCCAAAGGGACTAGCGGGAGGGTAGAGACCCAGTACTTC
TRBV19	.	.	TRBJ1-6	CASGAGALHF	TGTGCCAGTGGGGCTGGGGCCCTCCACTTT
TRBV9	.	TRBD1	TRBJ1-3	CASSVARDRGQTGNTIYF	TGTGCCAGCAGCGTAGCTAGGGACAGGGGGCAGACTGGAAACACCATATATTTT